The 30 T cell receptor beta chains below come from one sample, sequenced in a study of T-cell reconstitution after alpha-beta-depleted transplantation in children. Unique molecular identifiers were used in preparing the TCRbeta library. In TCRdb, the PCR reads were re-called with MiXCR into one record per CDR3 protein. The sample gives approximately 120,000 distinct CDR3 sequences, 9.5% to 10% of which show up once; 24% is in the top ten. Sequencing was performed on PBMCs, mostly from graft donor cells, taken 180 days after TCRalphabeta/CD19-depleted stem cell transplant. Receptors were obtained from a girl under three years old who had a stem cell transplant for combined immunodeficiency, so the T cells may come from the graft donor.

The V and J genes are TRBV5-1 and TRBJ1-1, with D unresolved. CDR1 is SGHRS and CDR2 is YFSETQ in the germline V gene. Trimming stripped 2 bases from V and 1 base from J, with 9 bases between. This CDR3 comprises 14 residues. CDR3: CASSLTHPNTEAFF. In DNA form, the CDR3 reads TGCGCCAGCAGCTTAACACACCCGAACACTGAAGCTTTCTTT.

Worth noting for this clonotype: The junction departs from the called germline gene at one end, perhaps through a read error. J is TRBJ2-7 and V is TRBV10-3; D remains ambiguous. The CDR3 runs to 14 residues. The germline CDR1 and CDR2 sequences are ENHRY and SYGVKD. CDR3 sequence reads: CAISDHSYSYEQHF. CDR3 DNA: TGTGCCATCAGTGACCACAGTTACTCCTACGAGCAGCACTTC.

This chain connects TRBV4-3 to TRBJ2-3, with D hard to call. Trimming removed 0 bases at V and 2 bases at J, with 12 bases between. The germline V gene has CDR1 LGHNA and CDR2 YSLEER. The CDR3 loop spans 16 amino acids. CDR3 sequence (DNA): TGCGCCAGCAGCCAAGACGGAACGCACCACACAGATACGCAGTATTTT. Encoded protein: CASSQDGTHHTDTQYF.

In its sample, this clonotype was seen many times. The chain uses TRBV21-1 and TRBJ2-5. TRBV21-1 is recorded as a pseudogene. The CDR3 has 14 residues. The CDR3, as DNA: TGTGCCAGCAGCCCCCACAAGTACCAAGAGACCCAGTACTTC. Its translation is CASSPHKYQETQYF.

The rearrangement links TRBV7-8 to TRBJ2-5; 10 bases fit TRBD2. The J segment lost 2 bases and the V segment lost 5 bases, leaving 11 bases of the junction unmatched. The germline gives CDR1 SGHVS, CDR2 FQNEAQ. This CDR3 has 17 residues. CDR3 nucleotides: TGTGCCAGCAGCGTAAGACAGAGCGGGAGGGAGCAAGAGACCCAGTACTTC. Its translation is CASSVRQSGREQETQYF.

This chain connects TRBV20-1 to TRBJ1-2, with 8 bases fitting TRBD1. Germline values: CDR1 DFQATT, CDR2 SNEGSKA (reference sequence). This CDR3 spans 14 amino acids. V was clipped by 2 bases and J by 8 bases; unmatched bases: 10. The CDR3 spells CSARIPGGAGGYTF. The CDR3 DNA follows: TGCAGTGCTAGAATTCCAGGGGGCGCGGGGGGCTACACCTTC.

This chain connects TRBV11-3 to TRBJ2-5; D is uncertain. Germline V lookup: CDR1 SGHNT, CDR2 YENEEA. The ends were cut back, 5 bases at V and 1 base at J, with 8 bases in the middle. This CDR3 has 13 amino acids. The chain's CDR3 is CASSPFFQETQYF. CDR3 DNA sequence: TGTGCCAGCAGCCCTTTCTTCCAAGAGACCCAGTACTTC.

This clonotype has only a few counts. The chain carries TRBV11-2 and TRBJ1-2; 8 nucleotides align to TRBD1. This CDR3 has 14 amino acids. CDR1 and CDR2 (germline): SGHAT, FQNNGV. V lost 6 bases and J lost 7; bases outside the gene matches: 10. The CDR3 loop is CASRPTGGKSGYTF. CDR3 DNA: TGTGCCAGCAGGCCTACAGGGGGTAAATCTGGCTACACCTTC. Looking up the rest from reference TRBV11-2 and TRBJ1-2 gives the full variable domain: EAGVAQSPRYKIIEKRQSVAFWCNPISGHATLYWYQQILGQGPKLLIQFQNNGVVDDSQLPKDRFSAERLKGVDSTLKIQPAKLEDSAVYLCASRPTGGKSGYTFGSGTRLTVV.

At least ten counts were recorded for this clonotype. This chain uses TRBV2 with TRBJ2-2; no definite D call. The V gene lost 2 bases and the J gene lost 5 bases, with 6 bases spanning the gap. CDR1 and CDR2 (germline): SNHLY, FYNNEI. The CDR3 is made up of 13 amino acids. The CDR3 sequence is CASSELVTGELFF. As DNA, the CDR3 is TGTGCCAGCAGTGAACTAGTGACCGGGGAGCTGTTTTTT.

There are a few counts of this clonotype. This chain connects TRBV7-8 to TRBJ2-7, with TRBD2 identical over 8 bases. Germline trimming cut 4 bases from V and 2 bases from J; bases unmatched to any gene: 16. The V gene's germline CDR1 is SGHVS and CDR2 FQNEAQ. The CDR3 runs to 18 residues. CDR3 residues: CASSSLGTRGRPTYEQYF. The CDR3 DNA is TGTGCCAGCAGCTCCCTTGGGACTAGAGGTCGTCCCACCTACGAGCAGTACTTC.

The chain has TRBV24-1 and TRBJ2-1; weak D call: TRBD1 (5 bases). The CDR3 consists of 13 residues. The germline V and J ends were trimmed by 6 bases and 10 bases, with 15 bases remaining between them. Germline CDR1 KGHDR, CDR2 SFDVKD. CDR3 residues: CATSTPAGNEQFF. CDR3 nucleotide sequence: TGTGCCACCAGTACCCCAGCAGGGAACGAGCAGTTCTTC.

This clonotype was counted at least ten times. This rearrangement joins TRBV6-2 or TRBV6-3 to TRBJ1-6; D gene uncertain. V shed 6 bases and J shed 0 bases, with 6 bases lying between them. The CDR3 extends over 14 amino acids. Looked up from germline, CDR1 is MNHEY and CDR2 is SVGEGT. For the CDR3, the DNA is TGTGCCAGCAGGAGAAGCTCCTATAATTCACCCCTCCACTTT. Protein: CASRRSSYNSPLHF.

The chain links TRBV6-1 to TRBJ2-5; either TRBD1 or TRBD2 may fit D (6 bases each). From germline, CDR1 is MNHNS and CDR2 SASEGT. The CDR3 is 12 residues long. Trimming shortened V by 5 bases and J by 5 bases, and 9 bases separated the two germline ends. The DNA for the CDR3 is TGTGCCAGCAGTACAGGGAGGGAGACCCAGTACTTC. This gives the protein CASSTGRETQYF.

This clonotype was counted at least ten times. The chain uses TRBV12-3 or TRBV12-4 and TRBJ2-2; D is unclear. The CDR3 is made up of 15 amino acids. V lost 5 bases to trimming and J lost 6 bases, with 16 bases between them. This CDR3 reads CASSPSRRSPGELFF. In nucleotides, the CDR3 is TGTGCCAGCAGTCCGTCTAGAAGGTCCCCCGGGGAGCTGTTTTTT.

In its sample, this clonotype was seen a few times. CDR3 sequence (DNA): TGTGCCAGCAGTTTGGGATACCCCACCGGGGAGCTGTTTTTT. Its protein is CASSLGYPTGELFF. The chain joins TRBV12-3 or TRBV12-4 to TRBJ2-2; D gene unclear. Trimming pared 3 bases from V and 4 bases from J, leaving 9 bases between. CDR3 length: 14 amino acids.

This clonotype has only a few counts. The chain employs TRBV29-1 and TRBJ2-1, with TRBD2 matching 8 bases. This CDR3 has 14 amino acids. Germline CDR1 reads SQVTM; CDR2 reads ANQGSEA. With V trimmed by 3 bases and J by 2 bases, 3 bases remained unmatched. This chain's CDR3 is CSVDTSGAYNEQFF. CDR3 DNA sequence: TGCAGCGTTGACACTAGCGGAGCCTACAATGAGCAGTTCTTC.

The DNA for the CDR3 is TGTGCCAGCTCCTACGGGACGTTCTACGAGCAGTACTTC. Translated, it gives CASSYGTFYEQYF. This chain links TRBV12-3 or TRBV12-4 with TRBJ2-7; D may be TRBD1 or TRBD2 (5 bases each). CDR3 length: 13 residues. The V and J ends lost 8 bases and 3 bases respectively, with 14 bases between them.

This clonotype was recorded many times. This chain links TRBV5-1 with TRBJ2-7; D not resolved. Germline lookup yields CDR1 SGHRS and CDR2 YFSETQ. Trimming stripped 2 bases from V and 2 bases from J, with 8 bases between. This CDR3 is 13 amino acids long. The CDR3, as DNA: TGCGCCAGCAGCTTCCTCCCCACCTACGAGCAGTACTTC. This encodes CASSFLPTYEQYF.

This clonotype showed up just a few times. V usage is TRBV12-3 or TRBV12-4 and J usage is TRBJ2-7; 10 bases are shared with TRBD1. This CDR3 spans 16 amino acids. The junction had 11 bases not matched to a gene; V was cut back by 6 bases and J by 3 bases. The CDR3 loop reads CASSRRPGTGVYEQYF. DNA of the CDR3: TGTGCCAGCAGCCGTAGGCCCGGGACAGGGGTCTACGAGCAGTACTTC.

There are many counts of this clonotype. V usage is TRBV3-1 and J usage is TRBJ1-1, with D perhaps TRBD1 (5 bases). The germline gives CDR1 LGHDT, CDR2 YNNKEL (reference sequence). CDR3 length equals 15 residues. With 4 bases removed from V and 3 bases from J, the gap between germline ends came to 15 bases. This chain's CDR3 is CASSPTPGGDTEAFF. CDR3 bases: TGTGCCAGCAGCCCGACACCTGGGGGGGACACTGAAGCTTTCTTT.

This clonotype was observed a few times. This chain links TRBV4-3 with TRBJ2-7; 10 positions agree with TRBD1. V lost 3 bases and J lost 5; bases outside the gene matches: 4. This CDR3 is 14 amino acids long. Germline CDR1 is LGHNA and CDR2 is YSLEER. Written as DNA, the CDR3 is TGCGCCAGCAGCCAGGACAGGGGGAACAACGAGCAGTACTTC. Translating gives CASSQDRGNNEQYF.

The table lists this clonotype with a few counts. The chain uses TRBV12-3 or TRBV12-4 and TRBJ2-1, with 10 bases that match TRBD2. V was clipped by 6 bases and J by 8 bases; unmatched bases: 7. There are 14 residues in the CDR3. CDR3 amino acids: CASRRERGGHEQFF. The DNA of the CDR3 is TGTGCCAGCAGGAGAGAGCGGGGGGGTCATGAGCAGTTCTTC.

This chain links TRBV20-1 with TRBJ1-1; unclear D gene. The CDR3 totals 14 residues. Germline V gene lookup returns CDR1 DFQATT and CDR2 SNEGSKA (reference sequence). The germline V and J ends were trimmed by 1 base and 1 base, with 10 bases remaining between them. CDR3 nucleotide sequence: TGCAGTGCTAGAGTTAGAGAGGGGAACACTGAAGCTTTCTTT. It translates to CSARVREGNTEAFF.

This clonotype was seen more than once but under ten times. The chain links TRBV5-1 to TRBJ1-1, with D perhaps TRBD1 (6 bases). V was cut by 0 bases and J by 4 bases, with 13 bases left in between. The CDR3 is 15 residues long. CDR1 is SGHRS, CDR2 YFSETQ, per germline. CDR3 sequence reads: CASSLEPRGGTEAFF. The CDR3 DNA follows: TGCGCCAGCAGCTTGGAGCCCAGGGGAGGCACTGAAGCTTTCTTT.

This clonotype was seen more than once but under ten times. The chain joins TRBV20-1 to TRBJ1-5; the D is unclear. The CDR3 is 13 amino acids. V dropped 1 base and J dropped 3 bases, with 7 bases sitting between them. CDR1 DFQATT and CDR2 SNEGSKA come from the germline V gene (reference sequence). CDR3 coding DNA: TGCAGTGCTAGAGGTCGGTTCAATCAGCCCCAGCATTTT. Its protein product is CSARGRFNQPQHF.

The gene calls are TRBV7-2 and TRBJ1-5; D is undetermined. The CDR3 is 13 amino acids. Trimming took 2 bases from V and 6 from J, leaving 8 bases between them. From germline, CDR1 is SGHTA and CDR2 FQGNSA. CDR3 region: CASSLSGSQPQHF. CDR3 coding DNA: TGTGCCAGCAGCTTATCCGGGAGTCAGCCCCAGCATTTT.

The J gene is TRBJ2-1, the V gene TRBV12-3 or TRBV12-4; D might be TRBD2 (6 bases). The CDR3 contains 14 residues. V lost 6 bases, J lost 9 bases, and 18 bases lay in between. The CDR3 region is CASRPGLVVPEQFF. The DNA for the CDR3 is TGTGCCAGCAGGCCGGGACTCGTGGTTCCTGAGCAGTTCTTC.

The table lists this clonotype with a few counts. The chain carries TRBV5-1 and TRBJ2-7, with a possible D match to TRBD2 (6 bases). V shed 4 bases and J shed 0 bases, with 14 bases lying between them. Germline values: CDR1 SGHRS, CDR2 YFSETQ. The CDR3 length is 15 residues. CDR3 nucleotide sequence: TGCGCCAGCAGCGCCGGCGGGACGGTCTCCTACGAGCAGTACTTC. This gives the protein CASSAGGTVSYEQYF.

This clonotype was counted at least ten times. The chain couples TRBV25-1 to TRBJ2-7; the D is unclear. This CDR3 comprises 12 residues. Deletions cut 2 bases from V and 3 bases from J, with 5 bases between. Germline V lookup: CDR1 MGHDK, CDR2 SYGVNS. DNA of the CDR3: TGTGCCAGCAGTGAAAATAGCTACGAGCAGTACTTC. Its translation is CASSENSYEQYF.

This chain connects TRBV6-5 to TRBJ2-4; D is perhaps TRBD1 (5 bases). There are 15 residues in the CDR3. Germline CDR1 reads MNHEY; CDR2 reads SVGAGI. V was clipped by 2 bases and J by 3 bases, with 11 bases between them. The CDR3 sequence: CASSYHQGGKNIQYF. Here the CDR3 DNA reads TGTGCCAGCAGTTACCACCAGGGTGGCAAAAACATTCAGTACTTC.